These 8 T cell receptor beta chains originate from one sample sequenced in a study of cytomegalovirus exposure and HLA in healthy donors. PCR involved 60 Vbeta and 13 Jbeta primers. Generated by immunoSEQ multiplex PCR, the TCRdb table keeps only in-frame clones and is missing some. The sample yields roughly 250,000 clones, roughly 86% seen once. Sequencing was carried out using PBMCs. These receptors were collected from a woman between 40 and 50 years old in good health and CMV-seropositive.

A remark on this clone: One junction end disagrees with the germline gene, perhaps due to a read error. This chain uses TRBV7-3 with TRBJ1-5; D is uncertain. CDR3 length: 8 amino acids. Germline-derived CDR1 and CDR2 are SGHTA and FQGTGA. CDR3: CASSPIDF. CDR3 nucleotide sequence: TGTGCCAGCAGCCCCATAGATTTT.

The genes are TRBV5-6 and TRBJ2-7, with 10 positions matching TRBD2. The junction had 7 bases not matched to a gene; V was cut back by 0 bases and J by 4 bases. The CDR3 covers 16 residues. Per the germline V gene, CDR1 is SGHDT and CDR2 is YYEEEE. CDR3 DNA sequence: TGTGCCAGCAGCTTGGGACTAGCGGGCACCTATTACGAGCAGTACTTC. Translation: CASSLGLAGTYYEQYF. The full variable domain, completed using reference TRBV5-6 and TRBJ2-7, is DAGVTQSPTHLIKTRGQQVTLRCSPKSGHDTVSWYQQALGQGPQFIFQYYEEEERQRGNFPDRFSGHQFPNYSSELNVNALLLGDSALYLCASSLGLAGTYYEQYFGPGTRLTVT.

This clone has just a few counts. CDR3 nucleotides: TGTGCCAGCTCACCACTGGGGGCTTCTGACACTGAAGCTTTCTTT. Translated, it gives CASSPLGASDTEAFF. The chain carries TRBV18 and TRBJ1-1, with D perhaps matching TRBD1 (6 bases). Per germline, CDR1 KGHSH and CDR2 LQKENI. The CDR3 is 15 residues long. V was pared by 1 base and J by 3 bases, with 12 bases between.

The V call is TRBV29-1, the J call TRBJ1-2, with D maybe TRBD1 (5 bases). CDR3 length equals 14 residues. V was cut by 3 bases and J by 7 bases, with 18 bases left in between. Germline V gene lookup returns CDR1 SQVTM and CDR2 ANQGSEA. CDR3 residues: CSVEEGSQLGGYTF. The CDR3 DNA sequence: TGCAGCGTTGAGGAGGGGTCCCAGTTAGGTGGCTACACCTTC.

The gene calls are TRBV6-5 and TRBJ2-2; maybe TRBD2 (7 bases). CDR3 size: 15 residues. V lost 10 bases and J 6 bases, leaving 21 bases between the germline ends. The V gene's germline CDR1 is MNHEY and CDR2 SVGAGI. The DNA for the CDR3 is TGTGCCACCCAAACAGCCGGGGGGCGGGCCGGGGAGCTGTTTTTT. Translated: CATQTAGGRAGELFF.

The CDR3 nucleotides read TGTGCCAGCAGCCGCGGGACTAGCGGAAACTCCTACGAGCAGTACTTC. Protein product: CASSRGTSGNSYEQYF. This chain connects TRBV13 to TRBJ2-7, with 11 bases matching TRBD2. Germline V gene data show CDR1 as PRHDT and CDR2 as FYEKMQ (reference sequence). The CDR3 has 16 residues. J gave up 0 bases and V 5 bases, and 6 bases lay outside the gene matches.

This clone has more than one count but fewer than ten. The chain couples TRBV9 to TRBJ1-1; a possible D gene is TRBD1 (6 bases). CDR1 SGDLS and CDR2 YYNGEE come from the germline V gene. V lost 4 bases, J lost 11 bases, and 21 bases lay in between. CDR3 length: 14 amino acids. For the CDR3, the DNA is TGTGCCAGCAGCCAGCAAGGGGGGGGCCCAAAGGCTTTCTTT. Its protein product is CASSQQGGGPKAFF.

This clone has a single count. V and J are TRBV18 and TRBJ2-1; D perhaps matches TRBD1 (5 bases). Germline V CDR1 and CDR2: KGHSH, LQKENI. The CDR3 has 15 amino acids. Deletions cut 3 bases from V and 3 bases from J, with 12 bases between. The CDR3 protein is CASSPLGVDYNEQFF. CDR3 sequence (DNA): TGTGCCAGCTCACCCCTAGGGGTAGACTACAATGAGCAGTTCTTC.